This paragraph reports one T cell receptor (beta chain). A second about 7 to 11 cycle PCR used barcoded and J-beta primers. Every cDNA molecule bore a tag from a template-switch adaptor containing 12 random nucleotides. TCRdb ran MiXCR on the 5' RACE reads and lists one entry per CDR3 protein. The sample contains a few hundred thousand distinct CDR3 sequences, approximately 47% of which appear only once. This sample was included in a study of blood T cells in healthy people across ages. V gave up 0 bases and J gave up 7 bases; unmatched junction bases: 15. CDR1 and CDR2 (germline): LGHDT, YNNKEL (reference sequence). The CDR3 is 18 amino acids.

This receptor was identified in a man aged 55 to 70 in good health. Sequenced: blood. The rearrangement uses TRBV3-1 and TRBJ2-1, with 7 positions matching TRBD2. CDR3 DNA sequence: TGTGCCAGCAGCCAAGATGGTCCCAGCGGGGACTCAGAGAATGAGCAGTTCTTC. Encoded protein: CASSQDGPSGDSENEQFF.